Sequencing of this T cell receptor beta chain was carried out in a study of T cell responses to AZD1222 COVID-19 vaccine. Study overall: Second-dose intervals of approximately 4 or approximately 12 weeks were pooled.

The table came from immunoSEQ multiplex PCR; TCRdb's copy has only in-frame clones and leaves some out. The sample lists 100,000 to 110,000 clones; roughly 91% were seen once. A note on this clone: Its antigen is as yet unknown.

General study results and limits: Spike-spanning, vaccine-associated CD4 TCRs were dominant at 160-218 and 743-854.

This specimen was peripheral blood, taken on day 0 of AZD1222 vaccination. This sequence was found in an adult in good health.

The CDR3: CASTPSGTNYGYTF. The CDR3 DNA reads as TGTGCCAGCACCCCTTCAGGTACTAACTATGGCTACACCTTC. The rearrangement links TRBV5-5 to TRBJ1-2; D call uncertain. The CDR3 totals 14 residues. Germline values: CDR1 SGHKS, CDR2 YYEKEE (reference sequence). Between the trimmed V and J ends, which lost 6 bases and 0 bases, there was a span of 12 bases.